This T cell receptor beta chain was sequenced for a study of technical replicates of blood from several donors. The CDR3 sequence is 16 residues long. The table came from immunoSEQ multiplex PCR; TCRdb's copy has only in-frame clones and leaves some out. In the table there are about 79,000 clones, under 95% of which are singletons. This chain connects TRBV21-1 to TRBJ1-1; the listed D gene, TRBD1, was not tested against the DNA. TRBV21-1 is marked as a pseudogene. Specimen: T cells isolated from PBMCs. The sequence derives from a human donor in good health. CDR3: CASSKEDRLLGTEAFF. Here the CDR3 DNA reads TGTGCCAGCAGCAAAGAAGACAGGCTGCTGGGGACTGAAGCTTTCTTT.